This TCR beta chain came from a study of T cell responses to AZD1222 COVID-19 vaccine. Study-level points and caveats: Clonal diversity may have been underestimated in mostly white British donors. Spike-specific TCR breadth rose after two AZD1222 doses, and depth rose as well. Repertoires were obtained only post-peak T cell response.

TCRdb's copy holds only in-frame clones and misses some; the assay was immunoSEQ multiplex PCR. In the table there are approximately 110,000 clones, 85% to 90% of which are singletons. As for this clone: Antigen: not known.

The input for sequencing was peripheral blood, taken on day 0 of AZD1222 vaccination. The TCR was taken from an adult in good health.

The CDR3 DNA reads TGTGCCAGCAGCCCAGGGCGCCCGGACGGCTACACCTTC. It yields the protein CASSPGRPDGYTF. The J gene is TRBJ1-2, the V gene TRBV7-3, with a possible D match to TRBD1 (5 bases). V was pared by 5 bases and J by 8 bases, with 15 bases between. This CDR3 has 13 amino acids. CDR1 and CDR2 (germline): SGHTA, FQGTGA.